These T cell receptor beta chains were read from a single sample in a study of T cells after yellow fever vaccination. TCRdb reanalysed the 5' RACE reads using MiXCR and keeps one entry per CDR3 protein. In the table there are about 13,000 distinct CDR3 sequences, under 5.5% of which are singletons. The input for sequencing was PBMCs, either bulk or a sorted T-cell subset (CD4+, CD8+, memory, or dextramer-sorted; not recorded which), taken 45 days after the yellow fever booster vaccination. The receptors derive from a man aged 25-45 years who received the YFV17D yellow fever vaccine. Both conserved end residues are part of each CDR3. D genes are given only for firm matches. Clone size is given as once, few, many, or a class for an expanded clone.

clone_size: many
j_call: TRBJ2-7
d_call: TRBD2
v_call: TRBV7-2
cdr3_nt: TGTGCCAGCAGCCCGAACCTAGCGGCAACCGCCTACGAGCAGTACTTC
cdr3_aa: CASSPNLAATAYEQYF

clone_size: many
j_call: TRBJ2-7
d_call: -
v_call: TRBV6-2/TRBV6-3
cdr3_nt: TGTGCCAGCAGTTACTACCCGACGGGATCCTACGAGCAGTACTTC
cdr3_aa: CASSYYPTGSYEQYF

clone_size: many
j_call: TRBJ2-2
d_call: -
v_call: TRBV5-6
cdr3_nt: TGTGCCAGCAGCTTGATCGGGGAGCTGTTTTTT
cdr3_aa: CASSLIGELFF

clone_size: once
j_call: TRBJ2-2
d_call: -
v_call: TRBV7-2
cdr3_nt: TGTGCCAGGGGCCCTGGGGTGAACACCGGGGAGCTGTTTTTT
cdr3_aa: CARGPGVNTGELFF

clone_size: many
j_call: TRBJ2-1
d_call: -
v_call: TRBV6-2/TRBV6-3
cdr3_nt: TGTGCCAGCAGTTACGACCCCCAGTGGGGGAGGCACAATGAGCAGTTCTTC
cdr3_aa: CASSYDPQWGRHNEQFF

clone_size: many
j_call: TRBJ1-1
d_call: TRBD1
v_call: TRBV12-3/TRBV12-4
cdr3_nt: TGTGCCAGCAGTCCTGGACAGGGACTTGAAGCTTTCTTT
cdr3_aa: CASSPGQGLEAFF

clone_size: many
j_call: TRBJ2-7
d_call: TRBD2
v_call: TRBV5-1
cdr3_nt: TGCGCCAGGGTACTTACTAGCGGGACCTACGAGCAGTACTTC
cdr3_aa: CARVLTSGTYEQYF

clone_size: many
j_call: TRBJ2-1
d_call: -
v_call: TRBV7-2
cdr3_nt: TGTGCCAGCAGGCTCGCACCCAAGACTTTTGGGAATGAGCAGTTCTTC
cdr3_aa: CASRLAPKTFGNEQFF

clone_size: many
j_call: TRBJ1-1
d_call: TRBD1
v_call: TRBV10-3
cdr3_nt: TGTGCCATCAGCCAAGGGGGCGCAGGGACAGCTTTCTTT
cdr3_aa: CAISQGGAGTAFF

clone_size: many
j_call: TRBJ2-1
d_call: TRBD2
v_call: TRBV3-1
cdr3_nt: TGTGCCAGCAGCCAAGAGGGCCTAGCGGGACCAAATGAGCAGTTCTTC
cdr3_aa: CASSQEGLAGPNEQFF

clone_size: many
j_call: TRBJ2-3
d_call: -
v_call: TRBV6-5
cdr3_nt: TGTGCCAGCAGTTACTCCTCAGGAGGGGATACGCAGTATTTT
cdr3_aa: CASSYSSGGDTQYF

clone_size: many
j_call: TRBJ2-4
d_call: TRBD1
v_call: TRBV5-4
cdr3_nt: TGTGCCAGCAGCTTGGGGGACAGCCTAAGTGACATTCAGTACTTC
cdr3_aa: CASSLGDSLSDIQYF